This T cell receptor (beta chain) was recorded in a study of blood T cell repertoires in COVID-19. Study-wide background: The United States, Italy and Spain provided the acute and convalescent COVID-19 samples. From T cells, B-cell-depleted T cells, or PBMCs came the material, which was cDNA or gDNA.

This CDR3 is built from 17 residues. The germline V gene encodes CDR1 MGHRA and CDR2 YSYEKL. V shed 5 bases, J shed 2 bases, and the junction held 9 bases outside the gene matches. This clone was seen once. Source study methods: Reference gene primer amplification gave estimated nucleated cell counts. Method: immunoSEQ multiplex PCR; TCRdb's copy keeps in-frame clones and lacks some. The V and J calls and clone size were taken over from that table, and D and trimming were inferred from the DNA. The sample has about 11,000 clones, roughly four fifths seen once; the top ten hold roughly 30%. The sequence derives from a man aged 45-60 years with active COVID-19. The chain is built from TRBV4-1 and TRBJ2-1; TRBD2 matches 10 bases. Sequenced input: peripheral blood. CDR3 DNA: TGCGCCAGCAGCTCTCGGACTAGCGGAGGAGCCTACAATGAGCAGTTCTTC. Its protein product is CASSSRTSGGAYNEQFF.